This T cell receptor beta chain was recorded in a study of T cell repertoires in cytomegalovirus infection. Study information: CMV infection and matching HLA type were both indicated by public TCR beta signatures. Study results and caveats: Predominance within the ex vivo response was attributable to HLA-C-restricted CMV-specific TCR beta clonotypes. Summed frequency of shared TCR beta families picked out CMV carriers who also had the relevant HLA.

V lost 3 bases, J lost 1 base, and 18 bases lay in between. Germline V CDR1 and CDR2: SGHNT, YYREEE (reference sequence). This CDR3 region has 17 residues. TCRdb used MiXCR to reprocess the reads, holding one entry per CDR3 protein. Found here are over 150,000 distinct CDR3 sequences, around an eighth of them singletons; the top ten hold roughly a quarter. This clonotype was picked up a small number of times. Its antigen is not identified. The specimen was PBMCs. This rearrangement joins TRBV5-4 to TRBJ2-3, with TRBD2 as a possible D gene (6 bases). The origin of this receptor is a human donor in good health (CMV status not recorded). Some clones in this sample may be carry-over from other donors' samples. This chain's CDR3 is CASSSGGVARGTDTQYF. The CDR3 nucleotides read TGTGCCAGCAGCTCGGGCGGGGTGGCCCGCGGCACAGATACGCAGTATTTT.